This section outlines one TCR beta chain sequence together with its context. What this receptor recognizes is not known. Sequence at one end of the junction differs from germline and may be a read error. Libraries were made using the immunoSEQ multiplex PCR assay. Rearranged TCR beta chain sequences were amplified using the hsTCRB Kit according to the manufacturer's protocol. Sequencing of TCRB libraries was carried out on an Illumina MiSeq. Processing in the source paper ran as follows. The kit vendor's proprietary platform handled demultiplexing, trimming and gene mapping. Drawn from immuneACCESS, this table holds only the in-frame rearrangements with V and J called that TCRdb kept. Clones are partly lost; checked studies trace under half to an unresolved V gene and leave the rest unexplained. V, J and clone size are those of that table, while D and trimming were read from the DNA. This sample is represented by around 94,000 clones; 85% to 90% of them were singletons. The ten largest clonotypes hold over 0.6% of the sample.

This record belongs to a study of a mutant IDH1 vaccine in newly diagnosed glioma (dated by TCRdb to 2020 to 2022). In the study overall: Vaccination was initiated 4-6 weeks after radiotherapy alone, or concurrently with temozolomide cycles in the chemotherapy-containing groups. Prior to enrollment, standard therapy consisting of radiotherapy alone, temozolomide alone, or radiochemotherapy with temozolomide had been administered to patients, with the combination being received by most patients. Peripheral blood was collected at six visits: V03 (baseline), V05, V07, V10, V12 and V13. Visit V12 was the week-35 safety follow-up and visit V13 was the week-47 end of study. Of the approximately 30 treated patients, about 62% were male and approximately 40% were female, and the mean age was approximately 37 years. Longitudinal TCRB deep sequencing was performed for around 23 treated patients wherever samples were available for exploratory analyses.

Its CDR3 holds 13 amino acids, cysteine through phenylalanine. The retained sequence is limited to the CDR3, 39 bases, with the frame set at the first base. CDR1 and CDR2 are drawn from the germline V gene (reference sequence): SSHAT, FNYEAQ. Taken with the paper, the label for time point translates to: week 47, end of study. A 20-mer mutant IDH1 peptide at 300 micrograms in Montanide made up each vaccine dose, which was injected subcutaneously together with topical imiquimod. Eight vaccinations were administered to patients in weeks 1, 3, 5, 7, 11, 15, 19 and 23, corresponding to visits V03 through V10. Donors had newly diagnosed WHO grade 3 or 4 IDH1-mutant astrocytomas with loss of nuclear ATRX. The samples were drawn from NOA16, a multicentre, single-arm, open-label phase I trial in Germany that tested a mutant IDH1 peptide vaccine in humans for the first time. The DNeasy Blood and Tissue Kit was used to extract genomic DNA from EDTA blood for TCRB sequencing.

Results and caveats for the whole study, not just this receptor: Immune responses induced by the vaccine were seen in around 93% of patients across multiple MHC alleles. Pseudoprogression appeared unrelated to alterations in the top peripheral T cell clonotypes detected by TCRB sequencing. Availability determined which PBMC samples were chosen for TCRB deep sequencing. It was noted by the authors that analyses of patient blood samples could not be reproduced owing to sample limitations.

The chain was built from TRBV7-7 and TRBJ2-7; the best D guess is TRBD1, with 5 bases matching. This TCR was recovered from a woman aged 50 to 65 with glioma. Specimen: PBMCs, collected from a glioma patient whose treatment included an IDH1 peptide vaccine. This receptor carries the CDR3 CASSLDSSSEQYF. The base sequence is TGTGCTAGCAGCTTAGACAGCTCATCCGAGCAGTACTTC.